One and the same sample provided the 7 T cell receptor beta chains below, sequenced in a study of blood T cell repertoires in COVID-19. Produced via immunoSEQ multiplex PCR; TCRdb's table is partial and in-frame only. Of 300,000 to 400,000 clones listed, roughly 87% were seen once; the top ten hold 9.9%. Sample: peripheral blood. The origin of the receptors is a man aged 25-40 years with COVID-19, enrolled during active disease.

The chain links TRBV27 to TRBJ2-1; weak D call: TRBD2 (7 bases). Trimming cost V 10 bases and J 9 bases, with 28 bases left between them. CDR3 length: 16 amino acids. Germline CDR1 MNHEY, CDR2 SMNVEV (reference sequence). The CDR3 loop is CATQIKGGDDLGEQFF. The CDR3 DNA is TGTGCCACACAAATCAAGGGGGGGGATGACCTTGGTGAGCAGTTCTTC.

J is TRBJ1-5 and V is TRBV12-5; D uncertain. The V and J ends lost 5 bases and 3 bases respectively, with 8 bases between them. CDR1 is LGHNT and CDR2 is FRNRAP in the germline V gene. There are 13 residues in the CDR3. CDR3 sequence reads: CASGPGFNQPQHF. CDR3 DNA sequence: TGTGCTAGTGGTCCAGGATTCAATCAGCCCCAGCATTTT.

This clone has only a few counts. This rearrangement joins TRBV9 to TRBJ1-4; 8 nucleotides match TRBD1. CDR1 and CDR2 (germline): SGDLS, YYNGEE. V dropped 0 bases and J dropped 5; count of bases not matched to a gene: 0. The CDR3 totals 14 residues. Here the CDR3 DNA reads TGTGCCAGCAGCGTAGACAGGGGGAATGAAAAACTGTTTTTT. Protein product: CASSVDRGNEKLFF.

This chain joins TRBV4-3 and TRBJ2-2; D is uncertain. Trimming took off 2 bases at V and 4 bases at J, with 8 bases between the two ends. The CDR3 runs to 14 residues. The germline gives CDR1 LGHNA, CDR2 YSLEER. The CDR3 coding sequence is TGCGCCAGCAGCCAAAGAACCAGCACCGGGGAGCTGTTTTTT. As protein: CASSQRTSTGELFF.

This chain links TRBV10-2 with TRBJ2-5; D may be TRBD2 (7 bases). Germline V gene data show CDR1 as WSHSY and CDR2 as SAAADI. This CDR3 has 13 residues. The ends were cut back, 5 bases at V and 5 bases at J, with 12 bases in the middle. CDR3 in amino acids: CASSKGGWETQYF. CDR3 DNA sequence: TGCGCCAGCAGTAAGGGGGGGTGGGAGACCCAGTACTTC.

The chain couples TRBV27 to TRBJ2-7; TRBD1 aligns across 10 bases. CDR1 and CDR2 (germline): MNHEY, SMNVEV (reference sequence). V dropped 4 bases and J dropped 3; count of bases not matched to a gene: 6. CDR3 size: 15 residues. The CDR3 bases are TGTGCCAGCAGTTCACCGGGACAGGGGATCTACGAGCAGTACTTC. Translation gives CASSSPGQGIYEQYF.

This clone has a single count. The chain couples TRBV5-1 to TRBJ1-3; the D gene is possibly TRBD1 (6 bases). The length of the CDR3 is 16 residues. V was trimmed by 2 bases and J by 0 bases, leaving 12 bases between them. Germline V gives CDR1 SGHRS, CDR2 YFSETQ. CDR3 sequence: CASSLDGQSSGNTIYF. DNA of the CDR3: TGCGCCAGCAGCTTAGACGGACAGAGCTCTGGAAACACCATATATTTT.